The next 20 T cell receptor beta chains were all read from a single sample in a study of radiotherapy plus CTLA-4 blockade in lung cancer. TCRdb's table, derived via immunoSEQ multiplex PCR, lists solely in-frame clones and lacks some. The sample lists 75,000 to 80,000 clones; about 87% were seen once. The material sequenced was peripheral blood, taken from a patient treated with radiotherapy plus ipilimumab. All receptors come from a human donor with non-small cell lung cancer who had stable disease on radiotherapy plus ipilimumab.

CDR3 region: CAWSAQPIYGYTF. As DNA, the CDR3 is TGTGCCTGGAGTGCCCAGCCCATCTATGGCTACACCTTC. The rearrangement joins TRBV30 to TRBJ1-2; D unclear. This CDR3 is built from 13 residues. Germline lookup yields CDR1 GTSNPN and CDR2 SVGIG (reference sequence). V was shortened by 1 base and J by 4 bases, with 10 bases between the two germline ends. The full variable domain, its missing parts supplied by reference TRBV30 and TRBJ1-2, is SQTIHQWPATLVQPVGSPLSLECTVEGTSNPNLYWYRQAAGRGLQLLFYSVGIGQISSEVPQNLSASRPQDRQFILSSKKLLLSDSGFYLCAWSAQPIYGYTFGSGTRLTVV.

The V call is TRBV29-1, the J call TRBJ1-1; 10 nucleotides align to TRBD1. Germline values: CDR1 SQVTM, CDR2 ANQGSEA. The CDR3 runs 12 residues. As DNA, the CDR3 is TGCAGGGACAGGGGGATGAACACTGAAGCTTTCTTT. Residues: CRDRGMNTEAFF. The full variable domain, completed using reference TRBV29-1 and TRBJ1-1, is SAVISQKPSRDICQRGTSLTIQCQVDSQVTMMFWYRQQPGQSLTLIATANQGSEATYESGFVIDKFPISRPNLTFSTLTVSNMSPEDSSIYLCRDRGMNTEAFFGQGTRLTVV.

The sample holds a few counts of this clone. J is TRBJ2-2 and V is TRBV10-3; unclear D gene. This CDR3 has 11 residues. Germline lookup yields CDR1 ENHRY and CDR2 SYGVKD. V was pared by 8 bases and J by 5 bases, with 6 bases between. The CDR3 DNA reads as TGTGCCATCTTAGATACCGGGGAGCTGTTTTTT. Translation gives CAILDTGELFF.

CDR3 nucleotides: TGTGCCAGCAGCGTAGGCGGTGGAGGGAGCAATGAGCAGTTCTTC. Translating it yields CASSVGGGGSNEQFF. The J gene is TRBJ2-1, the V gene TRBV9; tentatively, D is TRBD2 (6 bases). Trimming removed 0 bases from V and 6 bases from J, with 13 bases in between. The CDR3 totals 15 residues. Germline CDR1 is SGDLS and CDR2 is YYNGEE.

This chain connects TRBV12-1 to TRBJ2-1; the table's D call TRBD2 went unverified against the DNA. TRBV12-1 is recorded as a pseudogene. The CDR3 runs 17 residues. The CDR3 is CASSTRLAGGRGNEQFF. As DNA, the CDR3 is TGTGCCAGCAGCACCCGACTAGCGGGGGGCCGGGGGAATGAGCAGTTCTTC.

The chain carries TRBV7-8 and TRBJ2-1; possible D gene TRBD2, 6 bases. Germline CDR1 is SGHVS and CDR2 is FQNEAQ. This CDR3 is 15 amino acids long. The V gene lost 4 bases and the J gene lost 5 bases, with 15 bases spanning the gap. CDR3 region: CASSSRLAEDNEQFF. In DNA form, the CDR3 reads TGTGCCAGCAGCTCCCGGTTAGCGGAAGACAATGAGCAGTTCTTC.

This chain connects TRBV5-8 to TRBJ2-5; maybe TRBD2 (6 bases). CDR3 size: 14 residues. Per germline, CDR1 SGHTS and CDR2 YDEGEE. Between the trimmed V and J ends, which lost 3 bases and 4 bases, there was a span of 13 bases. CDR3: CASSSYLGGETQYF. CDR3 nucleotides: TGTGCCAGCAGCTCCTACCTGGGAGGAGAGACCCAGTACTTC.

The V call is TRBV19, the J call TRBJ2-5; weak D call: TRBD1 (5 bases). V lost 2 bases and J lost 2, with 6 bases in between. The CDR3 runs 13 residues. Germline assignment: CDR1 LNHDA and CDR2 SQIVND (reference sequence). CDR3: CASSIRGQETQYF. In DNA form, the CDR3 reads TGTGCCAGTAGTATAAGGGGACAAGAGACCCAGTACTTC. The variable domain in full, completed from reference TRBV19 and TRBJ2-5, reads DGGITQSPKYLFRKEGQNVTLSCEQNLNHDAMYWYRQDPGQGLRLIYYSQIVNDFQKGDIAEGYSVSREKKESFPLTVTSAQKNPTAFYLCASSIRGQETQYFGPGTRLLVL.

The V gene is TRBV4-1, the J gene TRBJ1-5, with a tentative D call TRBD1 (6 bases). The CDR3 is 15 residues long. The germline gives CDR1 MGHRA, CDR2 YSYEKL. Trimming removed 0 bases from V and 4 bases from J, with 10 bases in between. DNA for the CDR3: TGCGCCAGCAGCCAAGATTACGACAGGAATCAGCCCCAGCATTTT. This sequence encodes CASSQDYDRNQPQHF.

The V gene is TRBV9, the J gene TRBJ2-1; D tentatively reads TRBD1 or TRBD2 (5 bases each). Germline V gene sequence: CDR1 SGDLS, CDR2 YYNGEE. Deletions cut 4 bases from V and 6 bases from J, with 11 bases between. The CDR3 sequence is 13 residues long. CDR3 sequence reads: CASSPPGTNEQFF. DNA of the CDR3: TGTGCCAGCAGCCCACCAGGGACCAATGAGCAGTTCTTC.

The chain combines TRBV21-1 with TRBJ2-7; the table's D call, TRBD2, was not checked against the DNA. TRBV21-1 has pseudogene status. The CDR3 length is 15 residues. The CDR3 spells CASSKVKQGGNEQYF. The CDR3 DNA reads TGTGCCAGCAGCAAAGTCAAACAGGGAGGGAACGAGCAGTACTTC.

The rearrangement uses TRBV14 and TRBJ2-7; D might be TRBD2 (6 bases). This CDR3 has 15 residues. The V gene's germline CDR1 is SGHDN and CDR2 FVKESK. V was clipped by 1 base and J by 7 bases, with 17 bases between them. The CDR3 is CASSQVNSGLSEQYF. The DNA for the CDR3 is TGTGCCAGCAGCCAAGTCAACTCGGGACTCTCGGAGCAGTACTTC.

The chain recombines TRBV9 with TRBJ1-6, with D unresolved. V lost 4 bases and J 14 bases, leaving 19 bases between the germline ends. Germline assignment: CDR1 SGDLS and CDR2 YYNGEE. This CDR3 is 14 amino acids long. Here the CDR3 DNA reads TGTGCCAGCAGCCCCCGGGGTCTAAATTGGTCCCTCCACTTT. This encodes CASSPRGLNWSLHF.

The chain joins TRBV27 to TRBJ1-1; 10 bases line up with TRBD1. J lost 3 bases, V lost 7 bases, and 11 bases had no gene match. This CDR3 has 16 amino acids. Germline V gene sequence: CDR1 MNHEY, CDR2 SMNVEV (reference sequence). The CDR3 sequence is CASTPDRGHMYTEAFF. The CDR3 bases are TGTGCCAGCACCCCAGACAGGGGGCATATGTACACTGAAGCTTTCTTT.

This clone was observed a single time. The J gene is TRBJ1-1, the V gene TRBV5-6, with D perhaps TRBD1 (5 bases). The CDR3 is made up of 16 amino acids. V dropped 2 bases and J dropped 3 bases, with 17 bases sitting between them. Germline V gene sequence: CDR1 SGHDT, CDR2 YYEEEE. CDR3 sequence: CASSLGVTPLDTEAFF. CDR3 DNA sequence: TGTGCCAGCAGCTTAGGGGTGACCCCTCTTGACACTGAAGCTTTCTTT.

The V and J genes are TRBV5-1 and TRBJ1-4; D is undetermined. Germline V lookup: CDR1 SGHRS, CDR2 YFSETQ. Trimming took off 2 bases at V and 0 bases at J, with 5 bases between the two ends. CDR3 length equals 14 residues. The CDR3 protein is CASSFESTNEKLFF. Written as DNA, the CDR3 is TGCGCCAGCAGCTTCGAGTCAACTAATGAAAAACTGTTTTTT. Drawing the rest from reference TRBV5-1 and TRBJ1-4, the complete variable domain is KAGVTQTPRYLIKTRGQQVTLSCSPISGHRSVSWYQQTPGQGLQFLFEYFSETQRNKGNFPGRFSGRQFSNSRSEMNVSTLELGDSALYLCASSFESTNEKLFFGSGTQLSVL.

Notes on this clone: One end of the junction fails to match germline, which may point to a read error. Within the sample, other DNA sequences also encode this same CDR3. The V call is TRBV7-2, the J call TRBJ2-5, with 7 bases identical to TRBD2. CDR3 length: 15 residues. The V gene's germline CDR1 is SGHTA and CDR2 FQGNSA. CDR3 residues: CASSRSGATKETQYF. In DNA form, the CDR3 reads TGTGCCAGCAGCCGGAGCGGGGCGACCAAAGAAACCCAGTACTTC.

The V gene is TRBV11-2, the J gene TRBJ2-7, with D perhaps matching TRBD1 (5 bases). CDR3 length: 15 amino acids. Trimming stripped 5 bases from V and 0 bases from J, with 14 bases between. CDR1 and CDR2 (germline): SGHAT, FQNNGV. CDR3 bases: TGTGCCAGCAGCCAAATAGGGGCCTCCTCCTACGAGCAGTACTTC. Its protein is CASSQIGASSYEQYF.

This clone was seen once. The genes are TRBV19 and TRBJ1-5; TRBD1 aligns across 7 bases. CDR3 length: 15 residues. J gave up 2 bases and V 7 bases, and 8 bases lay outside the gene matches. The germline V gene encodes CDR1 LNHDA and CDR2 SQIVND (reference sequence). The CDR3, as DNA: TGTGCCAGTAACAGGGACAGAAGGGGCAATCAGCCCCAGCATTTT. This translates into CASNRDRRGNQPQHF.

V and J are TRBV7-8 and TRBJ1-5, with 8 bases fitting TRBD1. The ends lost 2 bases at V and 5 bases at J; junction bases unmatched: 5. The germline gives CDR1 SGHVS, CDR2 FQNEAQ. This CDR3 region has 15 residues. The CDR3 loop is CASSLNGQGYQPQHF. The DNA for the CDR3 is TGTGCCAGCAGCTTAAATGGACAGGGCTATCAGCCCCAGCATTTT.